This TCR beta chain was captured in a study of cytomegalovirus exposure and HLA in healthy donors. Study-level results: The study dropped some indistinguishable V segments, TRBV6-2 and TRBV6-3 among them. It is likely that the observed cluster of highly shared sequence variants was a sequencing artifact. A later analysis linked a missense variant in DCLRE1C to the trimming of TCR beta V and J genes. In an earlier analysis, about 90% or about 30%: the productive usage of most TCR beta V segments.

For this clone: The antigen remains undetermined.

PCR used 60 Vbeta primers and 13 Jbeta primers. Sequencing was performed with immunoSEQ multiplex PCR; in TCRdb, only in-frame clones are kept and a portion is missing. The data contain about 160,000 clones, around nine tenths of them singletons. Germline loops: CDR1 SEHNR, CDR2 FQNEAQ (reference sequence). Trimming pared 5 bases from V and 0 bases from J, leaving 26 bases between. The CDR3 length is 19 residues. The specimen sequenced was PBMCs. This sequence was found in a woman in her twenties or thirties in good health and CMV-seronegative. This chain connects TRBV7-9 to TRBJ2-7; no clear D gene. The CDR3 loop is CASSTTSGGPGKNSYEQYF. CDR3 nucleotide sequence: TGTGCCAGCAGCACAACGAGTGGTGGGCCCGGAAAAAACTCCTACGAGCAGTACTTC.